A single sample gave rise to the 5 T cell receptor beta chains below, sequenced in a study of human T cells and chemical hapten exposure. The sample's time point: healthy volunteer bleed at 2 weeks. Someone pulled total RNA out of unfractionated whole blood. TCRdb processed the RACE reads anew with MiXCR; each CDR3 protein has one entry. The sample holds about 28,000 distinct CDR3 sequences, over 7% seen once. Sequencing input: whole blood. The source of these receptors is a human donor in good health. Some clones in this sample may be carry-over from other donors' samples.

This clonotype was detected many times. The CDR3 region is CASSSGTGGGETQYF. DNA of the CDR3: TGTGCCAGCAGCTCCGGGACAGGGGGCGGTGAGACCCAGTACTTC. The gene calls are TRBV6-2 or TRBV6-3 and TRBJ2-5; 12 positions match TRBD1. Germline CDR1 and CDR2: MNHEY and SVGEGT. CDR3 length equals 15 residues. The V and J ends lost 6 bases and 5 bases, in that order; junction bases with no gene match: 7.

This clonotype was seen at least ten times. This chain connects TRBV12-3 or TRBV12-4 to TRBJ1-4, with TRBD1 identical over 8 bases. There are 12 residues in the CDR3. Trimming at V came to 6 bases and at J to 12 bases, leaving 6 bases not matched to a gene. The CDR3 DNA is TGTGCCAGCAGCCACGAGACAGGGGAACTGTTTTTT. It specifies CASSHETGELFF.

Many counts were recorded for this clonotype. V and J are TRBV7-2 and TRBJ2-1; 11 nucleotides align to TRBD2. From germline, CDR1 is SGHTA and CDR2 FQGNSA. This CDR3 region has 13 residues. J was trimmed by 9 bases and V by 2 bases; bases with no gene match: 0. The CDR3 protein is CASSLTSGGEQFF. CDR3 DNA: TGTGCCAGCAGCTTAACTAGCGGGGGTGAGCAGTTCTTC.

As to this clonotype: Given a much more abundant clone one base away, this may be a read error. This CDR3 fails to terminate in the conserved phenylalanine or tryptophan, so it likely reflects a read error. Here the CDR3 reads CSALKGAGTDTQYY. The CDR3 nucleotides read TGCAGTGCCCTAAAGGGGGCAGGCACAGATACGCAGTATTAT. V and J are TRBV20-1 and TRBJ2-3; TRBD1 matches at 7 bases. In germline, CDR1 is DFQATT, CDR2 SNEGSKA (reference sequence). The V gene end was trimmed by 6 bases and the J gene end by 1 base; junction bases not matched to a gene: 7. This CDR3 contains 14 residues.

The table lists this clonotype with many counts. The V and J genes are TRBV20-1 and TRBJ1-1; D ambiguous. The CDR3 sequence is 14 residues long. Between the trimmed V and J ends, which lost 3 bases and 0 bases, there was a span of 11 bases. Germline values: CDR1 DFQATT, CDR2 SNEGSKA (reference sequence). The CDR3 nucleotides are TGCAGTGCTAGGCCCCACAGACTGAACACTGAAGCTTTCTTT. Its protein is CSARPHRLNTEAFF.